Listed here is a single T cell receptor beta chain. Its antigen is not known. These data originate in a study of tumor-infiltrating lymphocytes in localized non-small cell lung cancer. For the study at large: The cohort mixed smokers and never-smokers, several histologies, and some post-neoadjuvant-chemotherapy samples. General observations from the study: Compared with uninvolved lung, tumors showed higher T cell infiltration by TCRbeta sequencing.

Germline V gene data show CDR1 as MGHRA and CDR2 as YSYEKL. Trimming took 0 bases from V and 7 from J, leaving 16 bases between them. CDR3 length: 15 residues. Libraries were prepared by immunoSEQ multiplex PCR; TCRdb keeps only in-frame clonotypes and omits some of them. The sample holds roughly 8,500 clones, roughly two thirds seen once. Material for sequencing was uninvolved lung tissue not adjacent to the tumor. The source of this sequence is a human donor with non-small cell lung cancer. The chain joins TRBV4-1 to TRBJ2-7, with a possible D match to TRBD2 (5 bases). The CDR3 is CASSQEPAGIGEQYF. CDR3 in DNA: TGCGCCAGCAGCCAAGAGCCCGCCGGGATAGGGGAGCAGTACTTC.